This is a list of T cell receptor beta chains from one sample in a study of shared clonotypes between healthy human individuals. Using immunoSEQ multiplex PCR, the repertoire was profiled, and TCRdb retains in-frame clones only, with some absent. This table has a few hundred thousand clones, about 69% appearing once. Source material: memory CD4+ T cells sorted from blood. All receptors derive from a man in his thirties or forties in good health. The CDR3 runs from the conserved cysteine through the conserved F or W. The D gene is left open where the match is weak. Not all rows give a size; the values are once, few, many and, for expanded clones, a class.

v_call: TRBV30
d_call: TRBD1
clone_size: once
j_call: TRBJ1-4
cdr3_aa: CACTTGGNEKLFF
cdr3_nt: TGTGCCTGCACCACAGGGGGCAATGAAAAACTGTTTTTT

v_call: TRBV9
d_call: -
clone_size: -
j_call: TRBJ2-5
cdr3_aa: CASSSSRLAQYF
cdr3_nt: TGTGCCAGCAGCTCCTCGCGGTTGGCCCAGTACTTC

v_call: TRBV10-3
d_call: -
clone_size: few
j_call: TRBJ2-1
cdr3_aa: CAISRDAYNEQFF
cdr3_nt: TGTGCCATCAGCCGGGACGCCTACAATGAGCAGTTCTTC

v_call: TRBV28
d_call: -
clone_size: many
j_call: TRBJ2-5
cdr3_aa: CASSPPGRGTQYF
cdr3_nt: TGTGCCAGCAGTCCCCCAGGGCGGGGGACCCAGTACTTC

v_call: TRBV20-1
d_call: TRBD2
clone_size: -
j_call: TRBJ2-1
cdr3_aa: CSAMTSGVF
cdr3_nt: TGCAGTGCTATGACTAGCGGGGTCTTC

v_call: TRBV10-2
d_call: -
clone_size: -
j_call: TRBJ2-1
cdr3_aa: CASTQGGYSYNEQFF
cdr3_nt: TGCGCCAGCACTCAAGGTGGTTACTCCTACAATGAGCAGTTCTTC

v_call: TRBV19
d_call: -
clone_size: -
j_call: TRBJ2-7
cdr3_aa: CASRDPGGLSYEQYF
cdr3_nt: TGTGCCAGTAGGGACCCCGGGGGACTCTCCTACGAGCAGTACTTC

v_call: TRBV27
d_call: -
clone_size: -
j_call: TRBJ2-2
cdr3_aa: CASSPAGGANTGELFF
cdr3_nt: TGTGCCAGCAGTCCCGCTGGCGGAGCGAACACCGGGGAGCTGTTTTTT

v_call: TRBV5-1
d_call: -
clone_size: -
j_call: TRBJ2-5
cdr3_aa: CASSLGAGETQYF
cdr3_nt: TGCGCCAGCAGCCTGGGGGCTGGGGAGACCCAGTACTTC

v_call: TRBV5-1
d_call: TRBD2
clone_size: -
j_call: TRBJ2-1
cdr3_aa: CASSLISGLVGEQFF
cdr3_nt: TGCGCCAGCAGCTTGATCTCCGGACTAGTCGGTGAGCAGTTCTTC

v_call: TRBV2
d_call: TRBD1
clone_size: few
j_call: TRBJ1-3
cdr3_aa: CASSARQGLYSGNTIYF
cdr3_nt: TGTGCCAGCAGTGCCAGACAGGGTCTTTACTCTGGAAACACCATATATTTT

v_call: TRBV6-1
d_call: -
clone_size: -
j_call: TRBJ1-1
cdr3_aa: CASRTVMNTEAFF
cdr3_nt: TGTGCCAGCAGGACAGTAATGAACACTGAAGCTTTCTTT

v_call: TRBV7-3
d_call: TRBD1
clone_size: -
j_call: TRBJ2-2
cdr3_aa: CASSLVLGTGKINTGELFF
cdr3_nt: TGTGCCAGCAGCTTAGTACTGGGGACAGGGAAAATCAACACCGGGGAGCTGTTTTTT

v_call: TRBV5-1
d_call: -
clone_size: -
j_call: TRBJ2-1
cdr3_aa: CASSLTSSHNEQFF
cdr3_nt: TGCGCCAGCAGCTTGACTAGCTCCCACAATGAGCAGTTCTTC

v_call: TRBV10-1
d_call: -
clone_size: -
j_call: TRBJ2-1
cdr3_aa: CASSEIKGEGIEQFF
cdr3_nt: TGCGCCAGCAGTGAGATCAAGGGCGAGGGTATTGAGCAGTTCTTC

v_call: TRBV27
d_call: TRBD2
clone_size: -
j_call: TRBJ2-1
cdr3_aa: CASSLLSYGTSGNEQFF
cdr3_nt: TGTGCCAGCAGTTTATTGAGCTACGGGACTAGCGGCAATGAGCAGTTCTTC

v_call: TRBV5-1
d_call: -
clone_size: -
j_call: TRBJ1-2
cdr3_aa: CASSLGGGSANYGYTF
cdr3_nt: TGCGCCAGCAGCTTGGGCGGCGGCAGCGCTAACTATGGCTACACCTTC

v_call: TRBV7-9
d_call: TRBD1
clone_size: -
j_call: TRBJ1-4
cdr3_aa: CASSFHQGAGDEKLFF
cdr3_nt: TGTGCCAGCAGCTTCCATCAGGGGGCTGGGGATGAAAAACTGTTTTTT

v_call: TRBV11-2
d_call: -
clone_size: -
j_call: TRBJ2-7
cdr3_aa: CASSPSRQRSSYEQYF
cdr3_nt: TGTGCCAGCAGCCCTAGCCGGCAGCGAAGCTCCTACGAGCAGTACTTC

v_call: TRBV29-1
d_call: -
clone_size: -
j_call: TRBJ2-1
cdr3_aa: CSVDVGTEQFF
cdr3_nt: TGCAGCGTTGATGTAGGGACTGAGCAGTTCTTC

v_call: TRBV6-1
d_call: TRBD1
clone_size: medium-sized
j_call: TRBJ1-1
cdr3_aa: CASSEVGGGTEAFF
cdr3_nt: TGTGCCAGCAGTGAAGTAGGGGGCGGCACTGAAGCTTTCTTT

v_call: TRBV29-1
d_call: -
clone_size: few
j_call: TRBJ1-2
cdr3_aa: CSATRGGDGYTF
cdr3_nt: TGCAGCGCCACCAGGGGAGGCGATGGCTACACCTTC

v_call: TRBV10-3
d_call: TRBD2
clone_size: -
j_call: TRBJ2-7
cdr3_aa: CAIKGAASGRYEQYF
cdr3_nt: TGTGCCATCAAAGGGGCGGCTAGCGGGAGGTACGAGCAGTACTTC

v_call: TRBV7-7
d_call: TRBD2
clone_size: few
j_call: TRBJ2-1
cdr3_aa: CASSLAGTTNEQFF
cdr3_nt: TGTGCTAGCAGCTTAGCGGGGACTACTAATGAGCAGTTCTTC

v_call: TRBV14
d_call: -
clone_size: -
j_call: TRBJ2-1
cdr3_aa: CASSQVGSGWLFF
cdr3_nt: TGTGCCAGCAGCCAAGTGGGTAGCGGCTGGCTGTTCTTC

v_call: TRBV30
d_call: -
clone_size: -
j_call: TRBJ1-5
cdr3_aa: CAWSIQGNQPQHF
cdr3_nt: TGTGCCTGGAGCATTCAGGGGAATCAGCCCCAGCATTTT

v_call: TRBV6-5
d_call: -
clone_size: -
j_call: TRBJ2-7
cdr3_aa: CATSYYRGSYEQYF
cdr3_nt: TGTGCCACCTCGTACTACCGCGGTTCCTACGAGCAGTACTTC

v_call: TRBV11-2
d_call: TRBD2
clone_size: -
j_call: TRBJ2-3
cdr3_aa: CASSSLSVLAGAFDTQYF
cdr3_nt: TGTGCCAGCAGCTCCCTATCGGTCTTAGCGGGAGCATTTGATACGCAGTATTTT

v_call: TRBV20-1
d_call: -
clone_size: -
j_call: TRBJ2-1
cdr3_aa: CSAGYEQFF
cdr3_nt: TGCAGTGCTGGCTATGAGCAGTTCTTC

v_call: TRBV18
d_call: TRBD1
clone_size: -
j_call: TRBJ1-1
cdr3_aa: CASSVTWDRVSDTEAFF
cdr3_nt: TGTGCCAGCTCGGTTACTTGGGACAGGGTGAGTGACACTGAAGCTTTCTTT

v_call: TRBV6-5
d_call: -
clone_size: once
j_call: TRBJ1-5
cdr3_aa: CASSPSWQPQHF
cdr3_nt: TGTGCCAGCTCCCCGTCATGGCAGCCCCAGCATTTT

v_call: TRBV29-1
d_call: -
clone_size: -
j_call: TRBJ2-3
cdr3_aa: CSATRDSTDTQYF
cdr3_nt: TGCAGCGCGACTCGGGACAGCACAGATACGCAGTATTTT

v_call: TRBV5-4
d_call: -
clone_size: -
j_call: TRBJ2-5
cdr3_aa: CASSSDFGTETQYF
cdr3_nt: TGTGCCAGCAGTTCGGACTTTGGAACTGAGACCCAGTACTTC